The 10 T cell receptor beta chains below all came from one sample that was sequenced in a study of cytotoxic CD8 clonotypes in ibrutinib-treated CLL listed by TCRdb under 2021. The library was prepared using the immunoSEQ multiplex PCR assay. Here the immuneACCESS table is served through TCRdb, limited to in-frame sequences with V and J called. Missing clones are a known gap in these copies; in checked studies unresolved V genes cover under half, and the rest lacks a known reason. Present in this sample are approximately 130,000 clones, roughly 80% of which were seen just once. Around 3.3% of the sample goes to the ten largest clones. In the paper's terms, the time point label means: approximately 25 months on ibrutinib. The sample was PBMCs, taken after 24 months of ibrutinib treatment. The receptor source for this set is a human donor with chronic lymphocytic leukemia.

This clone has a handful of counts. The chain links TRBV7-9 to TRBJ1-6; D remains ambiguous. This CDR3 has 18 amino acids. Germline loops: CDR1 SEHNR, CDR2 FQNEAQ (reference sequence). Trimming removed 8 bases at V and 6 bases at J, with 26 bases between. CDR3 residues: CASGQRRERAIPNSPLHF. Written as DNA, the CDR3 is TGTGCCAGCGGGCAGCGGAGGGAACGGGCGATCCCTAATTCACCCCTCCACTTT.

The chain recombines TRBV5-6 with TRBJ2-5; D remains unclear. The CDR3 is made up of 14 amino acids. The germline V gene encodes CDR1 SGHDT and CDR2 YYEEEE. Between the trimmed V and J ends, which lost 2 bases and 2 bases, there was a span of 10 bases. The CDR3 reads CASSFSGFQETQYF. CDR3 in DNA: TGTGCCAGCAGCTTTTCAGGATTTCAAGAGACCCAGTACTTC.

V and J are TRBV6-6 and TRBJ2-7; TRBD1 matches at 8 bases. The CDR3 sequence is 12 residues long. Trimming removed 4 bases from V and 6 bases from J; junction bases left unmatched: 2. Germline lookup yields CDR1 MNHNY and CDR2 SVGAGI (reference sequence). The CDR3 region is CASSFGQGEQYF. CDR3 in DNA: TGTGCCAGCAGTTTCGGACAGGGCGAGCAGTACTTC.

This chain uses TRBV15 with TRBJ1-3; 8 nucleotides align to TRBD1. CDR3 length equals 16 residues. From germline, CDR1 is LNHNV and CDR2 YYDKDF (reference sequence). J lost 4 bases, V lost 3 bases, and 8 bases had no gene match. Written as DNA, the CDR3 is TGTGCCACCAGCAGGCGGGACAGGATCTCCGGAAACACCATATATTTT. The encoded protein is CATSRRDRISGNTIYF.

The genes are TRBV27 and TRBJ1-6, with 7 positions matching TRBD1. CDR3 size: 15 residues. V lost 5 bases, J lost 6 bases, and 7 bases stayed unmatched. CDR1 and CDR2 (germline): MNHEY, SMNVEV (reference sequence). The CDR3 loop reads CASSPGTVVNSPLHF. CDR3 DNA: TGTGCCAGCAGTCCAGGGACAGTGGTTAATTCACCCCTCCACTTT.

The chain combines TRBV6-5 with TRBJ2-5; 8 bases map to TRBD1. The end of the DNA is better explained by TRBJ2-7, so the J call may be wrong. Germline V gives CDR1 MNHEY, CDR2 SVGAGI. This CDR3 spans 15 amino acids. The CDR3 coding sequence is TGTGCCAGCAGTTACGGGGGACAGGTGATATACGAGCAGTACTTC. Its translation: CASSYGGQVIYEQYF.

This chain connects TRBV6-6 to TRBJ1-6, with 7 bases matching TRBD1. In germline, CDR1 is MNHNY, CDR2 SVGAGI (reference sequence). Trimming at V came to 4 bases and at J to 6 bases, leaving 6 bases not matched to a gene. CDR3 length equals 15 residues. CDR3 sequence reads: CASSSQGGLNSPLHF. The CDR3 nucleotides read TGTGCCAGCAGTTCCCAGGGGGGCCTTAATTCACCCCTCCACTTT.

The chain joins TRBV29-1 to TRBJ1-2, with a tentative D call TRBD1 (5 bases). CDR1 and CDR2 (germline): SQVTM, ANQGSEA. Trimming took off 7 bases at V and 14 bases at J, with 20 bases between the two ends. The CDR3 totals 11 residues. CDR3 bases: TGCAGCGCCCGCTCGGGGACCCGCCGAACCTTC. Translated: CSARSGTRRTF.

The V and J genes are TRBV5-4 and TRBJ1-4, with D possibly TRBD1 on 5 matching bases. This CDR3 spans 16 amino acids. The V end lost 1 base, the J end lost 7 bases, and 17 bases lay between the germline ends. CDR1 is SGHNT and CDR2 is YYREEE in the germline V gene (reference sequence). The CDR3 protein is CASSLNPQGLGEKLFF. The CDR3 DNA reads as TGTGCCAGCAGCTTGAACCCCCAGGGTCTTGGTGAAAAACTGTTTTTT.

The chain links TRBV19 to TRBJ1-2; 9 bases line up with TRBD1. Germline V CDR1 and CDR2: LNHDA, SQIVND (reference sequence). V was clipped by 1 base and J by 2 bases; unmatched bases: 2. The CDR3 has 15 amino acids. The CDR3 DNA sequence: TGTGCCAGTAGTATAGGTGGACAGGGGAACTATGGCTACACCTTC. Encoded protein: CASSIGGQGNYGYTF.